This T cell receptor (beta chain) is drawn from a study of T cells in Graves' hyperthyroidism and ophthalmopathy. This clonotype was seen ten or more times. Its antigen is not identified. Hyperthyroidism had been newly diagnosed in patients aged 18 to 65, and its duration was under 2 months. Amplified TCR beta CDR3 regions came from RNA transcripts. Carried out on the TCR CDR3, a first-round RT-PCR used the HTBI primer set. One entry per CDR3 protein, called by TCRdb with MiXCR from the multiplex PCR reads. The sample carries around 290,000 distinct CDR3 sequences, approximately 12% recorded once. After removal of 0 bases from V and 0 bases from J, the junction contained 0 bases not matched to a gene. CDR1 is SGHRS, CDR2 YFSETQ, per germline. CDR3 length: 16 residues. Study results and caveats: Within blood appeared most thyroid clonotypes that had expanded above 0.001.

This TCR was sampled from a woman younger than 45 with Graves' hyperthyroidism that later progressed to Graves' ophthalmopathy. This rearrangement joins TRBV5-1 to TRBJ1-5, with 10 bases aligning to TRBD1. The sample consisted of blood. The DNA for the CDR3 is TGCGCCAGCAGCTTGGGGACAGGGGGTAGCAATCAGCCCCAGCATTTT. This codes for CASSLGTGGSNQPQHF.